The clone carrying this TCR beta chain came up many times. This CDR3 contains 17 residues. The trim removed 3 bases at V and 3 bases at J, leaving 11 bases unmatched. Germline CDR1 MGHRA, CDR2 YSYEKL. TCRdb used MiXCR to reprocess the RT-PCR reads, holding one entry per CDR3 protein. This sample has about 700,000 distinct CDR3 sequences; over 12% occur once, and the top ten carry 3.6%. The J gene is TRBJ2-3, the V gene TRBV4-1; 8 bases align to TRBD1. This TCR was recovered from a female donor in good health, serving as a healthy control. Sequencing was done on a sample of memory CD4+ T cells from blood. The CDR3 loop reads CASSHPGGQGRTDTQYF. The CDR3 DNA reads TGCGCCAGCAGCCACCCCGGAGGACAGGGTAGAACAGATACGCAGTATTTT.